The following is a T cell receptor beta chain sequence with its context. Its antigen is unidentified. The data were obtained in a study of Graves' ophthalmopathy and Graves' hyperthyroidism. Beta-chain TCR CDR3 regions were amplified from RNA transcripts. The first round was an RT-PCR with HTBI primers, and the second round was a multiplex PCR. TCRdb reprocessed the multiplex PCR reads via MiXCR and lists one record per CDR3 protein. Of 620,000 or so distinct CDR3 sequences listed, roughly 20% are singletons. Study-level findings and limits: Sensitivity of approximately 88% and specificity of 65% to 83% were achieved when a 13-signature model separated ophthalmopathy from stable hyperthyroidism.

This TCR was recovered from a woman aged 18-29 years with stable Graves' hyperthyroidism. Some clones in this sample may be carry-over from other donors' samples. Sequencing was performed on peripheral blood.

The CDR3 nucleotides are TGCAGTGCTAGAAACAGGGGGCGAATCCCGAATTCACCCCTCCACTTT. This sequence encodes CSARNRGRIPNSPLHF. This chain links TRBV20-1 with TRBJ1-6; 9 bases fit TRBD1. V lost 2 bases, J lost 7 bases, and 9 bases stayed unmatched. CDR1 is DFQATT, CDR2 SNEGSKA, per germline (reference sequence). The CDR3 has 16 residues.